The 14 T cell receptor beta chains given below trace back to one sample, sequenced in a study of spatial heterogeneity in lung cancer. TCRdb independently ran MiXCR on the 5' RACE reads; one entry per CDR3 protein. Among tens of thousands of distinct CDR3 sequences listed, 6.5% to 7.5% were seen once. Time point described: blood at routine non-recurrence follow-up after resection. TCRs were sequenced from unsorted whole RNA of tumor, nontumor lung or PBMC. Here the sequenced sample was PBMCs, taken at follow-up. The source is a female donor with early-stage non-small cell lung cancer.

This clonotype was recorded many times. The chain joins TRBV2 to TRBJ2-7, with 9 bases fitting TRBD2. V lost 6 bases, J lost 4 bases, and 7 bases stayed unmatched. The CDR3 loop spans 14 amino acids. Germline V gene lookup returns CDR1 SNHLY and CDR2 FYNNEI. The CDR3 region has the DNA TGTGCCAGCAGAGCGACTAGCGGAGGGTACGAGCAGTACTTC. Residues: CASRATSGGYEQYF.

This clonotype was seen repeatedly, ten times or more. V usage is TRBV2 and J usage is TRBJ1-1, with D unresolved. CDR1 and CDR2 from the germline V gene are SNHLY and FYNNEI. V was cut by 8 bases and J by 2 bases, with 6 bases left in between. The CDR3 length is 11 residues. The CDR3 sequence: CASHINTEAFF. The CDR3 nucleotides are TGTGCCAGCCATATTAACACTGAAGCTTTCTTT.

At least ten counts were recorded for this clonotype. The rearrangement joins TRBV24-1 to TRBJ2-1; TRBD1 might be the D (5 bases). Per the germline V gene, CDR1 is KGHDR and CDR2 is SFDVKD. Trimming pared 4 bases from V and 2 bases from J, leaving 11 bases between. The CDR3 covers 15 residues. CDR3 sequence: CATSDPDRAYNEQFF. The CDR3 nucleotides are TGTGCCACCAGTGACCCCGACAGAGCCTACAATGAGCAGTTCTTC.

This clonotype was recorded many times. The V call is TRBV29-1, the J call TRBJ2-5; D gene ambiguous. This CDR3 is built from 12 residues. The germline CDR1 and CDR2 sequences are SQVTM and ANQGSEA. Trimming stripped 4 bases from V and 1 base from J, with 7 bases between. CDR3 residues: CSVVWAQETQYF. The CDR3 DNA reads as TGCAGCGTTGTTTGGGCCCAAGAGACCCAGTACTTC.

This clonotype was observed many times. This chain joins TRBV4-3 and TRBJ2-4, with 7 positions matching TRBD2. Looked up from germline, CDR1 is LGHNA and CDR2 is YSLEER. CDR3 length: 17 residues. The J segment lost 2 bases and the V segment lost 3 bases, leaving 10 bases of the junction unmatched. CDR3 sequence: CASSHPGGAESKNIQYF. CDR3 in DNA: TGCGCCAGCAGCCACCCGGGGGGAGCGGAGTCCAAAAACATTCAGTACTTC.

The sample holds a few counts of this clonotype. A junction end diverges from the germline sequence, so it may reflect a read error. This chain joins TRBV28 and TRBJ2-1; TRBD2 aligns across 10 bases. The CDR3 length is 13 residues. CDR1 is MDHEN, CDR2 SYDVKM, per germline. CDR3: CVSTGLASREQFF. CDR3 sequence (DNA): TGTGTCAGCACGGGACTAGCGTCGCGTGAGCAGTTCTTC.

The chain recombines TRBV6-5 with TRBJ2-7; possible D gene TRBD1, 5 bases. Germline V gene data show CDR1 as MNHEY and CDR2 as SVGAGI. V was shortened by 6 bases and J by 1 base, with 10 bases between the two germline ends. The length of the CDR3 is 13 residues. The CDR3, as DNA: TGTGCCAGCAGCGACAGCCTTTCCTACGAGCAGTACTTC. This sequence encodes CASSDSLSYEQYF.

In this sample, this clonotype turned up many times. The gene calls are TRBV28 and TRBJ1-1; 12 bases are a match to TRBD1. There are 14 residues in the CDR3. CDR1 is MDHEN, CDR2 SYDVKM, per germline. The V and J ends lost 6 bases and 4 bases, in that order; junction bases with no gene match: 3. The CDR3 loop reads CASRGTGGPTEAFF. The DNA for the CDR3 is TGTGCCAGCAGAGGGACAGGGGGCCCCACTGAAGCTTTCTTT. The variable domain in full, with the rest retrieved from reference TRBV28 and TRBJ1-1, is DVKVTQSSRYLVKRTGEKVFLECVQDMDHENMFWYRQDPGLGLRLIYFSYDVKMKEKGDIPEGYSVSREKKERFSLILESASTNQTSMYLCASRGTGGPTEAFFGQGTRLTVV.

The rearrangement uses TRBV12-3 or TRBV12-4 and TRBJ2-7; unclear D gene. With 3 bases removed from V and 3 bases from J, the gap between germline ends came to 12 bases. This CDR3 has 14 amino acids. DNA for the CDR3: TGTGCCAGCAGTTTGTTCCGCGATGGCTACGAGCAGTACTTC. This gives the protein CASSLFRDGYEQYF.

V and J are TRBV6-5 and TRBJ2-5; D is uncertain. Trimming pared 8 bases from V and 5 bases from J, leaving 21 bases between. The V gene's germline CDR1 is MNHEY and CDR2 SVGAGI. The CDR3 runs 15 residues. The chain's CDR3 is CASGTWVGKSETQYF. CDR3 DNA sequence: TGTGCCAGCGGTACGTGGGTGGGGAAAAGTGAGACCCAGTACTTC.

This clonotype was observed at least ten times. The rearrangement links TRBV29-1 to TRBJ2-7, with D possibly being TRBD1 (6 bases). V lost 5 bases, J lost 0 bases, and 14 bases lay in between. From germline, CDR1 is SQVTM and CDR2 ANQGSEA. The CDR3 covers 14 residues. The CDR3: CSVNRAGSSYEQYF. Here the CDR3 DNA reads TGCAGCGTTAACAGGGCAGGGAGCTCCTACGAGCAGTACTTC.

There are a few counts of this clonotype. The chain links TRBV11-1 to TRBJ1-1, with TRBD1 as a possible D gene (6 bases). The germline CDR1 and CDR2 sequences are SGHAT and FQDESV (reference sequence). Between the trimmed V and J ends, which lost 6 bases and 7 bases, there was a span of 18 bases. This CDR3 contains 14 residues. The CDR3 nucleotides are TGTGCCAGCAGTTCACGACAGGAGGGTGATGAAGCTTTCTTT. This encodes CASSSRQEGDEAFF.

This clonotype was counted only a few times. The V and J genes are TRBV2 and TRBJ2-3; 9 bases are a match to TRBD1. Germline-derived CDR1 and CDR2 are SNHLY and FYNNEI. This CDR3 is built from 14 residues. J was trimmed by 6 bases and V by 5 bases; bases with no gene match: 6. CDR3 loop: CASSYRGRIDTQYF. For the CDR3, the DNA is TGTGCCAGCAGTTACAGGGGGCGCATCGATACGCAGTATTTT.

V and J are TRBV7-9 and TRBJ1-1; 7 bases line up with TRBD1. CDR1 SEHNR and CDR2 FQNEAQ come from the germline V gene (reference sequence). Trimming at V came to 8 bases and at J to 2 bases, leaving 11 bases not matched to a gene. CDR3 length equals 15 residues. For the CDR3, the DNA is TGTGCCAGCGGTGTGGAGGGACAGCTAAACACTGAAGCTTTCTTT. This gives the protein CASGVEGQLNTEAFF.